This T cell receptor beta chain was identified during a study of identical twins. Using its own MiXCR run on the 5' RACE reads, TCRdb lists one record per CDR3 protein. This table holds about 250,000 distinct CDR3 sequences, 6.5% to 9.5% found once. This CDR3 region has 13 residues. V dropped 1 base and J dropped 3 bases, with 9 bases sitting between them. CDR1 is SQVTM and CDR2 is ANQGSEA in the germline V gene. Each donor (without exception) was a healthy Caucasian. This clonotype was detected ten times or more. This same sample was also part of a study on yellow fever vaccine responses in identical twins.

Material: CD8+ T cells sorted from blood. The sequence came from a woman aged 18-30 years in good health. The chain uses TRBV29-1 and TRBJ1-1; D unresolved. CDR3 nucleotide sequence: TGCAGCGTTGAAGGGTCAATGTACACTGAAGCTTTCTTT. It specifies CSVEGSMYTEAFF.